This T cell receptor beta chain stems from a study of control samples from healthy donors and cancer patients. With respect to this clone: Mismatch with germline at one junction end may stem from a read error.

Measured with immunoSEQ multiplex PCR; TCRdb has only the in-frame clones, and not every one. In total, the table holds 150,000 to 200,000 clones. This CDR3 spans 14 amino acids. Germline loops: CDR1 SGHAT, CDR2 FQNNGV. The sample consisted of blood. The chain is built from TRBV11-2 and TRBJ1-2; tentative D call: TRBD1 (5 bases). This receptor was identified in a woman aged 25 to 39 in good health. CDR3 in DNA: TGTGCCAGCAGCTTAGGCCCGGGGGGAGAAGGATTCGCCTTC. It translates to CASSLGPGGEGFAF.